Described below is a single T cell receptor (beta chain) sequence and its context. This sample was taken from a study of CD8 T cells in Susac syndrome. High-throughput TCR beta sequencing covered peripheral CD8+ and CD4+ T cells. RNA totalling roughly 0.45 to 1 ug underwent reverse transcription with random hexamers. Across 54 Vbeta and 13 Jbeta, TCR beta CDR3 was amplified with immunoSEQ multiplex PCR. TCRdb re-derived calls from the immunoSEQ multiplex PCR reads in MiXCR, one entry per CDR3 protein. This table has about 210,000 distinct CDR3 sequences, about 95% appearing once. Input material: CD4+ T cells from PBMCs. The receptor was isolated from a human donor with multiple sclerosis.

Here the CDR3 reads CASSYLLTGGEVGPQHF. CDR3 DNA: TGTGCCAGCAGTTACCTCCTGACAGGGGGAGAGGTTGGACCCCAGCATTTT. V usage is TRBV6-5 and J usage is TRBJ1-5, with 9 bases that match TRBD1. The germline CDR1 and CDR2 sequences are MNHEY and SVGAGI. J was trimmed by 10 bases and V by 2 bases; bases with no gene match: 15. The CDR3 contains 17 residues.